The 19 T cell receptor beta chains given below trace back to one sample, sequenced in a study of human T cells and chemical hapten exposure. Time point described: pre-sensitization, week 0. The treatment denotes: therapeutic diphenylcyclopropenone sensitization with weekly scalp DPC. TCRdb re-called the RACE reads with MiXCR, one entry per CDR3 protein. The table records about 180,000 distinct CDR3 sequences, 25% to 30% of them present only once. The sequenced sample was whole blood, obtained in connection with sensitization to the hapten diphenylcyclopropenone (DPC). Receptors originate from a woman aged 25 to 45 with alopecia areata. Some clones in this sample may be carry-over from other donors' samples.

This chain uses TRBV2 with TRBJ2-2, with D perhaps matching TRBD2 (6 bases). Germline V CDR1 and CDR2: SNHLY, FYNNEI. The CDR3 sequence is 14 residues long. Trimming took off 6 bases at V and 2 bases at J, with 10 bases between the two ends. Written as DNA, the CDR3 is TGTGCCAGCAGGGGGGAGGTAAACACCGGGGAGCTGTTTTTT. Encoded protein: CASRGEVNTGELFF. Full variable domain (rest looked up from reference TRBV2 and TRBJ2-2): EPEVTQTPSHQVTQMGQEVILRCVPISNHLYFYWYRQILGQKVEFLVSFYNNEISEKSEIFDDQFSVERPDGSNFTLKIRSTKLEDSAMYFCASRGEVNTGELFFGEGSRLTVL.

The chain uses TRBV7-2 and TRBJ1-2, with TRBD1 matching 8 bases. CDR1 and CDR2 (germline): SGHTA, FQGNSA. The junction had 4 bases not matched to a gene; V was cut back by 1 base and J by 6 bases. The CDR3 has 14 residues. The CDR3 reads CASSLGDRSDGYTF. CDR3 in DNA: TGTGCCAGCAGCTTAGGGGACAGGTCCGATGGCTACACCTTC.

The genes are TRBV28 and TRBJ1-2; tentative D call: TRBD1 (6 bases). Germline lookup yields CDR1 MDHEN and CDR2 SYDVKM. This CDR3 contains 16 residues. V was trimmed by 3 bases and J by 0 bases, leaving 14 bases between them. Here the CDR3 DNA reads TGTGCCAGCAGTTTTCCTCCCGGACAGACTAACTATGGCTACACCTTC. Its translation: CASSFPPGQTNYGYTF.

This clonotype was seen more than once but under ten times. The chain joins TRBV7-2 to TRBJ2-2; 10 positions match TRBD2. The CDR3 runs to 16 residues. Germline trimming cut 0 bases from V and 8 bases from J; bases unmatched to any gene: 6. Germline V gene sequence: CDR1 SGHTA, CDR2 FQGNSA. The CDR3 protein is CASSLATPLAGGELFF. For the CDR3, the DNA is TGTGCCAGCAGCTTAGCTACACCACTAGCGGGAGGGGAGCTGTTTTTT.

This chain joins TRBV11-3 and TRBJ2-7; D is perhaps TRBD1 (5 bases). Trimming cost V 6 bases and J 4 bases, with 10 bases left between them. CDR1 SGHNT and CDR2 YENEEA come from the germline V gene. There are 12 residues in the CDR3. CDR3 in amino acids: CASSQGVYEQYF. The CDR3 DNA reads TGTGCCAGCAGTCAAGGGGTATACGAGCAGTACTTC.

This clonotype was counted a few times. V gene TRBV11-2 combines with J gene TRBJ1-2, with 8 positions matching TRBD1. The CDR3 covers 14 residues. Germline V gene lookup returns CDR1 SGHAT and CDR2 FQNNGV. V gave up 2 bases and J gave up 5 bases; unmatched junction bases: 4. The CDR3 here is CASSLLQGEYGYTF. DNA of the CDR3: TGTGCCAGCAGCTTATTACAGGGGGAATATGGCTACACCTTC.

This rearrangement joins TRBV28 to TRBJ1-1; 8 positions match TRBD1. CDR3 length equals 17 residues. V dropped 5 bases and J dropped 0; count of bases not matched to a gene: 11. Germline V lookup: CDR1 MDHEN, CDR2 SYDVKM. The DNA of the CDR3 is TGTGCCAGCAGTAACAGGGGGTACTTTGGACTGAACACTGAAGCTTTCTTT. It translates to CASSNRGYFGLNTEAFF.

This clonotype has just a few counts. This chain joins TRBV10-3 and TRBJ2-2; 8 bases match TRBD2. CDR1 and CDR2 from the germline V gene are ENHRY and SYGVKD. V lost 5 bases and J lost 5; bases outside the gene matches: 10. The length of the CDR3 is 16 residues. CDR3 sequence reads: CAISTAAGVYTGELFF. The CDR3 coding sequence is TGTGCCATCAGTACCGCAGCGGGAGTGTATACCGGGGAGCTGTTTTTT.

This clonotype came up once. This rearrangement joins TRBV20-1 to TRBJ1-6; D might be TRBD1 (5 bases). This CDR3 has 14 residues. The germline V gene has CDR1 DFQATT and CDR2 SNEGSKA (reference sequence). V lost 6 bases, J lost 10 bases, and 19 bases lay in between. CDR3 coding DNA: TGCAGTGCCCGCCCCGGGGGAGATTCGTCACCCCTCCACTTT. It codes for CSARPGGDSSPLHF.

The V gene is TRBV29-1, the J gene TRBJ1-5; no reliable D call. The CDR3 runs 15 residues. Deletions cut 7 bases from V and 0 bases from J, with 16 bases between. Germline CDR1 is SQVTM and CDR2 is ANQGSEA. The chain's CDR3 is CSALLSGVSNQPQHF. Written as DNA, the CDR3 is TGCAGCGCGCTCCTTTCCGGGGTTAGCAATCAGCCCCAGCATTTT.

The chain recombines TRBV28 with TRBJ1-1; D ambiguous. Between the trimmed V and J ends, which lost 5 bases and 9 bases, there was a span of 10 bases. This CDR3 region has 11 residues. Germline assignment: CDR1 MDHEN and CDR2 SYDVKM. CDR3 sequence reads: CASSRTVQAFF. CDR3 coding DNA: TGTGCCAGCAGTAGGACCGTCCAAGCTTTCTTT.

This clonotype was counted between two and nine times. The CDR3 sequence: CASSHSSGGAREQYF. CDR3 in DNA: TGCGCCAGCAGCCACTCTAGCGGGGGGGCGCGGGAGCAGTACTTC. V usage is TRBV4-3 and J usage is TRBJ2-7, with 12 bases aligning to TRBD2. This CDR3 region has 15 residues. Germline V CDR1 and CDR2: LGHNA, YSLEER. The ends lost 3 bases at V and 7 bases at J; junction bases unmatched: 7.

The chain recombines TRBV5-1 with TRBJ2-2, with D possibly matching TRBD2 (5 bases). The germline CDR1 and CDR2 sequences are SGHRS and YFSETQ. Trimming shortened V by 9 bases and J by 3 bases, and 18 bases separated the two germline ends. The CDR3 is 15 residues long. The CDR3 nucleotides read TGCGCCACCCAACGGGGTCTCGGATACACCGGGGAGCTGTTTTTT. Translation gives CATQRGLGYTGELFF.

V gene TRBV6-1 combines with J gene TRBJ1-4; D unclear. V dropped 6 bases and J dropped 7 bases, with 15 bases sitting between them. Germline V gene data show CDR1 as MNHNS and CDR2 as SASEGT. The CDR3 runs to 14 residues. In DNA, the CDR3 is TGTGCCAGCAGCCGATCGGGCCGGGGTGAAAAACTGTTTTTT. This gives the protein CASSRSGRGEKLFF.

This clonotype was observed a few times. Sequence at one end of the junction differs from germline and may be a read error. V usage is TRBV5-1 and J usage is TRBJ1-4; TRBD1 is a possible D gene (5 bases). Germline V CDR1 and CDR2: SGHRS, YFSETQ. The CDR3 sequence is 14 residues long. For the CDR3, the DNA is TGCGCCAGCAGCACGGGAGGGACGCTTGAAAAGCTGTTTTTT. Encoded protein: CASSTGGTLEKLFF.

The chain recombines TRBV24-1 with TRBJ1-2; 8 nucleotides agree with TRBD1. V shed 9 bases, J shed 4 bases, and the junction held 3 bases outside the gene matches. Germline lookup yields CDR1 KGHDR and CDR2 SFDVKD. This CDR3 comprises 12 residues. The CDR3 region is CATWTGTYGYTF. The CDR3 DNA reads TGTGCCACCTGGACAGGGACCTATGGCTACACCTTC.

This clonotype was observed a few times. The chain recombines TRBV28 with TRBJ1-4; D may be TRBD1 (6 bases). Germline V gene data show CDR1 as MDHEN and CDR2 as SYDVKM. The CDR3 is 14 residues long. V lost 3 bases and J lost 5, with 10 bases in between. This CDR3 is CASSFLGQNEKLFF. The DNA for the CDR3 is TGTGCCAGCAGTTTCCTGGGACAAAATGAAAAACTGTTTTTT.

The chain employs TRBV7-2 and TRBJ1-1; D is uncertain. The germline gives CDR1 SGHTA, CDR2 FQGNSA. The V end lost 0 bases, the J end lost 6 bases, and 11 bases lay between the germline ends. This CDR3 contains 14 residues. The CDR3 sequence is CASSLARRTAEAFF. The DNA of the CDR3 is TGTGCCAGCAGCTTAGCGCGCAGGACTGCTGAAGCTTTCTTT.

This rearrangement joins TRBV11-2 to TRBJ1-6; the match to TRBD1 covers 10 bases. The CDR3 totals 16 residues. Germline V CDR1 and CDR2: SGHAT, FQNNGV. The V gene end was trimmed by 4 bases and the J gene end by 9 bases; junction bases not matched to a gene: 9. CDR3 coding DNA: TGTGCCAGCAGCTATGGGAGGGACAGGGGTAGTTCACCCCTCCACTTT. Translating gives CASSYGRDRGSSPLHF.